This T cell receptor beta chain was obtained from a study of OX40 agonist ivuxolimab in advanced cancers. Study at large: It was permissible to have had prior anti-PD-1, anti-PD-L1 or anti-CTLA-4 therapy, and around 41% had some. Study-wide results and caveats: The average count of expanded clones was higher among CD8+ T cells than among CD4+.

CDR3 length: 14 amino acids. Germline values: CDR1 MDHEN, CDR2 SYDVKM. Assay: immunoSEQ multiplex PCR; the TCRdb copy retains only in-frame clones and omits some. The sample lists under 75,000 clones, 85% to 95% occurring once. About this clone: Its target is unknown.

The chain is built from TRBV28 and TRBJ2-5, with no clear D. The J call may be faulty, since TRBJ2-7 better matches the DNA end. Sequencing used CD4+ or CD8+ T cells sorted from blood, obtained in a trial of the OX40 agonist ivuxolimab. This clonotype was obtained from an adult with an advanced solid tumor such as melanoma, head and neck, liver or kidney cancer. The CDR3 region has the DNA TGTGCCAGCAGTTTTTTCCTGGGAAGCTACGAGCAGTACTTC. Protein sequence: CASSFFLGSYEQYF.